The 11 T cell receptor beta chains presented below share a single source sample, sequenced in a study of cytotoxic CD8 clonotypes in ibrutinib-treated CLL. The data were produced by immunoSEQ multiplex PCR, yet TCRdb's version contains in-frame clones alone and is incomplete. Of about 130,000 clones in the sample, approximately 85% were seen once. Specimen: PBMCs, collected after 24 months of ibrutinib treatment. These receptors were taken from a human donor with chronic lymphocytic leukemia.

This chain connects TRBV7-3 to TRBJ2-2; tentative D call: TRBD2 (5 bases). Germline V lookup: CDR1 SGHTA, CDR2 FQGTGA. Trimming cost V 1 base and J 1 base, with 10 bases left between them. The CDR3 covers 16 residues. CDR3 protein: CASSLRGGQNTGELFF. Here the CDR3 DNA reads TGTGCCAGCAGCTTAAGAGGCGGGCAGAACACCGGGGAGCTGTTTTTT.

V usage is TRBV5-4 and J usage is TRBJ2-3, with 11 bases aligning to TRBD2. The germline V gene encodes CDR1 SGHNT and CDR2 YYREEE (reference sequence). V trimming: 0 bases; J trimming: 2 bases; junction bases outside the gene matches: 5. The CDR3 is 17 residues long. The CDR3 region is CASSLASSGGITDTQYF. In DNA, the CDR3 is TGTGCCAGCAGCTTGGCCTCTAGCGGGGGGATCACAGATACGCAGTATTTT. Based on the CDR3 plus reference TRBV5-4 and TRBJ2-3, the full variable domain is ETGVTQSPTHLIKTRGQQVTLRCSSQSGHNTVSWYQQALGQGPQFIFQYYREEENGRGNFPPRFSGLQFPNYSSELNVNALELDDSALYLCASSLASSGGITDTQYFGPGTRLTVL.

V gene TRBV5-1 combines with J gene TRBJ1-2, with a weak D call TRBD1 (5 bases). V gave up 0 bases and J gave up 2 bases, with 5 bases separating them. CDR3 length: 13 amino acids. Germline CDR1 reads SGHRS; CDR2 reads YFSETQ. CDR3 in DNA: TGCGCCAGCAGCTTGGGACAGAACTATGGCTACACCTTC. It is translated as CASSLGQNYGYTF.

V usage is TRBV2 and J usage is TRBJ2-3; tentatively, D is TRBD1 or TRBD2 (6 bases each). The CDR3 length is 13 residues. The V end lost 11 bases, the J end lost 1 base, and 13 bases lay between the germline ends. The germline V gene encodes CDR1 SNHLY and CDR2 FYNNEI. CDR3 protein: CAGGPWGTDTQYF. The CDR3 DNA follows: TGTGCCGGGGGGCCCTGGGGCACAGATACGCAGTATTTT.

The gene calls are TRBV7-8 and TRBJ1-6; unclear D gene. The CDR3 length is 13 residues. The V gene's germline CDR1 is SGHVS and CDR2 FQNEAQ. V lost 1 base and J lost 10, with 8 bases in between. The CDR3 loop is CASSLEVPSPLHF. Written as DNA, the CDR3 is TGTGCCAGCAGCTTAGAGGTCCCCTCACCCCTCCACTTT.

The gene calls are TRBV28 and TRBJ1-6; the D is unclear. The CDR3 sequence is 12 residues long. Germline CDR1 MDHEN, CDR2 SYDVKM. V was cut by 6 bases and J by 7 bases, with 7 bases left in between. The CDR3 sequence: CASSSENSPLHF. CDR3 nucleotides: TGTGCCAGCAGCTCTGAGAATTCACCCCTCCACTTT.

The chain recombines TRBV5-1 with TRBJ2-3, with TRBD2 matching over 8 bases. Germline CDR1 SGHRS, CDR2 YFSETQ. Trimming at V came to 7 bases and at J to 1 base, leaving 5 bases not matched to a gene. CDR3 length equals 14 residues. CDR3 in DNA: TGCGCCAGCGGCTATAGCGGGGGCACAGATACGCAGTATTTT. Translation: CASGYSGGTDTQYF.

The chain has TRBV6-5 and TRBJ1-3; D gene ambiguous. CDR1 is MNHEY and CDR2 is SVGAGI in the germline V gene. The germline V and J ends were trimmed by 8 bases and 0 bases, with 14 bases remaining between them. The CDR3 loop spans 15 amino acids. For the CDR3, the DNA is TGTGCCAGCGGCCGGACTGAGAGCTCTGGAAACACCATATATTTT. Its protein product is CASGRTESSGNTIYF.

The chain employs TRBV5-8 and TRBJ2-1; perhaps TRBD2 as D (6 bases). V lost 2 bases and J lost 2, with 11 bases in between. Looked up from germline, CDR1 is SGHTS and CDR2 is YDEGEE. The CDR3 runs 15 residues. CDR3 sequence reads: CASSFPGATYNEQFF. As DNA, the CDR3 is TGTGCCAGCAGCTTCCCGGGAGCAACCTACAATGAGCAGTTCTTC.

This clone was recorded once. The chain uses TRBV7-2 and TRBJ2-5, with 9 bases fitting TRBD1. Germline-derived CDR1 and CDR2 are SGHTA and FQGNSA. The junction had 3 bases not matched to a gene; V was cut back by 4 bases and J by 0 bases. The CDR3 sequence is 15 residues long. The CDR3 loop reads CASSYRGPYQETQYF. The CDR3 nucleotides are TGTGCCAGCAGCTACAGGGGGCCATACCAAGAGACCCAGTACTTC.

The chain is built from TRBV6-4 and TRBJ2-7; 10 positions agree with TRBD1. Germline CDR1 reads MRHNA; CDR2 reads SNTAGT. V was pared by 2 bases and J by 4 bases, with 11 bases of the junction left unmatched. The CDR3 is made up of 17 amino acids. The CDR3 is CASSDKNGRDRGYEQYF. The CDR3 DNA is TGTGCCAGCAGTGACAAAAACGGGAGGGACAGGGGATACGAGCAGTACTTC.